These T cell receptor beta chains were read from a single sample in a study of human thymus T cells. The method was immunoSEQ multiplex PCR; TCRdb's version includes in-frame clones alone and lacks a portion of them. The sample has roughly 60,000 clones; approximately 95% are singletons. The sample comprised blood. The receptor source for this set is a boy under two years old with a congenital heart defect but otherwise immunologically healthy. CDR3s include the opening cysteine and the closing phenylalanine or tryptophan. The D gene is left open where the match is weak. Some rows mark clone size as missing; the rest say once, few, many or name a class of expanded clone.

clone size | D gene | J gene | V gene | CDR3 protein | CDR3 DNA
NA | TRBD2 | TRBJ2-7 | TRBV7-8 | CASSMYQVGGPYEQYF | TGTGCCAGCAGCATGTACCAGGTGGGAGGGCCCTACGAGCAGTACTTC
NA | TRBD1 | TRBJ1-2 | TRBV7-7 | CASSLVFDRGNYGYTF | TGTGCCAGCAGCTTAGTATTCGACAGGGGTAACTATGGCTACACCTTC
NA | NA | TRBJ1-6 | TRBV7-9 | CASSLTYNSPLHF | TGTGCCAGCAGCTTAACTTATAATTCACCCCTCCACTTT
NA | TRBD1 | TRBJ1-1 | TRBV18 | CASSLRTGRADTEAFF | TGTGCCAGCTCACTCCGGACAGGGAGGGCGGACACTGAAGCTTTCTTT
NA | NA | TRBJ2-7 | TRBV27 | CASSPMSGGFYEQYF | TGTGCCAGCAGTCCGATGTCAGGGGGGTTCTACGAGCAGTACTTC
NA | TRBD2 | TRBJ2-7 | TRBV6-4 | CASTAPTSGSWDEQYF | TGTGCCAGCACCGCTCCTACTAGCGGGAGTTGGGACGAGCAGTACTTC
once | TRBD2 | TRBJ2-1 | TRBV11-3 | CASSLEGLAGYNEQFF | TGTGCCAGCAGCTTAGAGGGACTAGCGGGGTACAATGAGCAGTTCTTC
NA | NA | TRBJ2-5 | TRBV7-3 | CASLPPDPKETQYF | TGTGCCAGCCTACCCCCGGACCCTAAAGAGACCCAGTACTTC
NA | NA | TRBJ1-2 | TRBV5-6 | CASSSQIKDYGYTF | TGTGCCAGCAGCTCGCAAATAAAGGACTATGGCTACACCTTC
NA | TRBD1 | TRBJ1-3 | TRBV7-9 | CASSSKTGERGGNTIYF | TGTGCCAGCAGCTCAAAAACAGGGGAACGAGGTGGAAACACCATATATTTT
NA | NA | TRBJ2-7 | TRBV28 | CASSLRDGAYEQYF | TGTGCCAGCAGCTTGAGGGACGGTGCCTACGAGCAGTACTTC
NA | TRBD1 | TRBJ2-1 | TRBV10-3 | CAIRDGTGLYNEQFF | TGTGCCATCAGGGACGGGACAGGGCTTTACAATGAGCAGTTCTTC
NA | NA | TRBJ1-2 | TRBV6-5 | CASSYGRGPLNYGYTF | TGTGCCAGCAGTTATGGCAGGGGCCCTCTTAACTATGGCTACACCTTC
NA | NA | TRBJ2-1 | TRBV4-3 | CASSPRRGVNEQFF | TGCGCCAGCAGCCCGCGTCGGGGAGTAAATGAGCAGTTCTTC
NA | NA | TRBJ1-1 | TRBV27 | CASSLWGNTEAFF | TGTGCCAGCAGTTTATGGGGGAACACTGAAGCTTTCTTT
NA | NA | TRBJ2-7 | TRBV4-1 | CASSQVVTETYEQYF | TGCGCCAGCAGCCAAGTAGTGACGGAGACCTACGAGCAGTACTTC